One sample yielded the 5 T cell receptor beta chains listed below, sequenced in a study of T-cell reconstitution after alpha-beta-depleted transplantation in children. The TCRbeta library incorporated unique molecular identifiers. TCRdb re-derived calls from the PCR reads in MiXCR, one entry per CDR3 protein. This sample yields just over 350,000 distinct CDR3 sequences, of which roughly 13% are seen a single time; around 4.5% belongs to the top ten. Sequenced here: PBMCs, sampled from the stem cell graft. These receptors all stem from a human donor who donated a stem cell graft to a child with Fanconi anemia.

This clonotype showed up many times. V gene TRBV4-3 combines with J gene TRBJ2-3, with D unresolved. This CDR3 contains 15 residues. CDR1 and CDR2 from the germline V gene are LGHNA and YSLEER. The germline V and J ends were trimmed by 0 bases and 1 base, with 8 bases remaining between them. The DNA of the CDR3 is TGCGCCAGCAGCCAAGAAAAGCGAGGCACAGATACGCAGTATTTT. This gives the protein CASSQEKRGTDTQYF.

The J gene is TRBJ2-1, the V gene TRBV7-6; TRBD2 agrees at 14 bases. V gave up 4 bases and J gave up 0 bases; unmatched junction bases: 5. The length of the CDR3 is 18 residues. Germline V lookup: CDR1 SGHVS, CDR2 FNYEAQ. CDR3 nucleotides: TGTGCCAGCAGCTCTCGGACTAGCGGGGGGAGCTCCTACAATGAGCAGTTCTTC. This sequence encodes CASSSRTSGGSSYNEQFF.

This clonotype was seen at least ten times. This chain's CDR3 is CASSLGINEQFF. For the CDR3, the DNA is TGTGCCAGCAGCTTAGGTATCAATGAGCAGTTCTTC. The chain employs TRBV11-2 and TRBJ2-1; no firm D call. CDR3 length: 12 residues. V was cut by 1 base and J by 6 bases, with 4 bases left in between. CDR1 SGHAT and CDR2 FQNNGV come from the germline V gene.

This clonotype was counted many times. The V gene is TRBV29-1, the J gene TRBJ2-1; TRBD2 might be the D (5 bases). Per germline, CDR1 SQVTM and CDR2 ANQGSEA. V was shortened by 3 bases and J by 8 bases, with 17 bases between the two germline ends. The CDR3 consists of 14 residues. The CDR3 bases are TGCAGCGTTGAGGTTACTAGACGTACGGATGAGCAGTTCTTC. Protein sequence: CSVEVTRRTDEQFF.

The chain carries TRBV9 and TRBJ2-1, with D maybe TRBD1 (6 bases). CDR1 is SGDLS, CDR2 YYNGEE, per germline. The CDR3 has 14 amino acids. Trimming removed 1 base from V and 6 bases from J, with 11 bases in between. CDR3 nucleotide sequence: TGTGCCAGCAGCGTATCTCAGGGGCCCAATGAGCAGTTCTTC. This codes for CASSVSQGPNEQFF. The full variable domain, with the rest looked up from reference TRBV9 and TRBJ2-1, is DSGVTQTPKHLITATGQRVTLRCSPRSGDLSVYWYQQSLDQGLQFLIQYYNGEERAKGNILERFSAQQFPDLHSELNLSSLELGDSALYFCASSVSQGPNEQFFGPGTRLTVL.